This TCR beta chain was identified during a study of T cells after yellow fever vaccination. Study observations and caveats: A small share of clonotypes appeared in both CD4 and CD8 compartments. When the response was secondary, it was weaker but reached its peak faster, day 5 versus 15. Post-booster samples contained most primary-vaccination clones (about 96% CD4, almost 90% CD8).

Germline CDR1 is GTSNPN and CDR2 is SVGIG (reference sequence). There are 17 residues in the CDR3. J gave up 1 base and V 0 bases, and 5 bases lay outside the gene matches. This clonotype has only a few counts. As yet, its antigen is unknown. The authors made TCR cDNA by 5'RACE template switching, adding a universal primer site and UMIs. TCRdb recomputed calls from the 5' RACE reads with MiXCR, one row per CDR3 protein. The table has 610,000 or so distinct CDR3 sequences, over 9% seen once. The V call is TRBV30, the J call TRBJ2-6; 8 positions agree with TRBD1. The source material was PBMCs, sampled on the day of the yellow fever booster vaccination. The receptor comes from a young man who received the YFV17D yellow fever vaccine. The CDR3 region is CAWSVRTGYSGANVLTF. The CDR3 DNA reads TGTGCCTGGAGTGTAAGGACAGGGTATTCTGGGGCCAACGTCCTGACTTTC.